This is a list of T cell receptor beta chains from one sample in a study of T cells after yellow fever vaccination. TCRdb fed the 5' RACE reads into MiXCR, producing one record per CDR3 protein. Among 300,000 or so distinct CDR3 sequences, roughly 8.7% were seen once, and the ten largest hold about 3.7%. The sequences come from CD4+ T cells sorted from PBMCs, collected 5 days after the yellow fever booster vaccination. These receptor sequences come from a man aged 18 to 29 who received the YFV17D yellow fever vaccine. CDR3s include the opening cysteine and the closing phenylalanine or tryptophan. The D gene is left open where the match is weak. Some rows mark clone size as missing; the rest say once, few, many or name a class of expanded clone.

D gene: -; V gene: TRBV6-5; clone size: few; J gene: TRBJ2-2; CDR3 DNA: TGTGCCAGCAGTTACTCTCGGGACTTAAACACCGGGGAGCTGTTTTTT; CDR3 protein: CASSYSRDLNTGELFF
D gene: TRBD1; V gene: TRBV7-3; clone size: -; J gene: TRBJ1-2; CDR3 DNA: TGTGCCAGCGGGGGGACAGGGGGAGATGGCTACACCTTC; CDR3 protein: CASGGTGGDGYTF
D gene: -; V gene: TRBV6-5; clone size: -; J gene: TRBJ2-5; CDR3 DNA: TGTGCCAGCAGGCCAACTAGGCAAGAGACCCAGTACTTC; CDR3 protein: CASRPTRQETQYF
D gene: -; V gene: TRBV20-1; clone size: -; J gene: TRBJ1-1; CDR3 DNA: TGCAGTGCTAGAGGTCACATGAACACTGAAGCTTTCTTT; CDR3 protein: CSARGHMNTEAFF
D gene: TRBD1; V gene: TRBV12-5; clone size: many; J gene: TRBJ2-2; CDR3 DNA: TGTGCTAGTGGTTCGCGGGACAGGGGAACCGGGGAGCTGTTTTTT; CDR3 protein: CASGSRDRGTGELFF
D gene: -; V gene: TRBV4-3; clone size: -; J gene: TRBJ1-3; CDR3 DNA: TGCGCCAGCAGCCAAGTCGGGATCAGAAACACCATATATTTT; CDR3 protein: CASSQVGIRNTIYF
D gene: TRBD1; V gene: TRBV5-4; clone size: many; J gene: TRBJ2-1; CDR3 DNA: TGTGCCAGCAGTCGGGTTGCGGGACAGGGTAGCAATGAGCAGTTCTTC; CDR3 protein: CASSRVAGQGSNEQFF
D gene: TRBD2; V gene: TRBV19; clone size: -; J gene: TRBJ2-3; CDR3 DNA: TGTGCCAGTAGTATAAGGCTTAGGGGACTAGCGGGGAACACAGATACGCAGTATTTT; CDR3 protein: CASSIRLRGLAGNTDTQYF
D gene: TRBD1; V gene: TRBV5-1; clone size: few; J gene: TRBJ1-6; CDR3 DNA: TGCGCCAGCAGCTTGGAATTACAGGGGGTCAATTCACCCCTCCACTTT; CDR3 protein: CASSLELQGVNSPLHF
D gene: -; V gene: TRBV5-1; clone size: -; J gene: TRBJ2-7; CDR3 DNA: TGCGCCAGCAGCTCTGGTCAGGGGACCTCCTACGAGCAGTACTTC; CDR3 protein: CASSSGQGTSYEQYF
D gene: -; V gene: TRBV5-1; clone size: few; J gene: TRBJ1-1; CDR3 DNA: TGCGCCAGCAGCTTGGGCGACAGATCGGGAACTTTCTTT; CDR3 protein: CASSLGDRSGTFF
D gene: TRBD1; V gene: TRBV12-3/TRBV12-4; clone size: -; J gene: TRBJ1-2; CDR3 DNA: TGTGCCAGCAGTACAAGACAGGGAGGTAGCTATGGCTACACCTTC; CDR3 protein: CASSTRQGGSYGYTF
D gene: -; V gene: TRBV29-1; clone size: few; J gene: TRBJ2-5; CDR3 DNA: TGCAGCGTCGTCGGACTGCGAAAAGAGACCCAGTACTTC; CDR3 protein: CSVVGLRKETQYF
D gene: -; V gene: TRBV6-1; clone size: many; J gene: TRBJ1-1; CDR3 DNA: TGTGCCAGCAGTCCGTTGGGGGGGCGAGGGAACACTGAAGCTTTCTTT; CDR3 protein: CASSPLGGRGNTEAFF
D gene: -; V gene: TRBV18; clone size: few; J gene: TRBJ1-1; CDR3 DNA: TGTGCCAGCTCCCCCGGGTCCCCTGAAGCTTTCTTT; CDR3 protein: CASSPGSPEAFF
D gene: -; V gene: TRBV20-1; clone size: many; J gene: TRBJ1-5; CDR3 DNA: TGCAGTGCTCCGGTTGGAGCACTTGGGCAGCCCCAGCATTTT; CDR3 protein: CSAPVGALGQPQHF
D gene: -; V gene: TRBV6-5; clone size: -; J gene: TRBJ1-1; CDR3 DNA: TGTGCCAGCAGTTCCGCCCGCCGGCGGGCTTTCTTT; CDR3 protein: CASSSARRRAFF
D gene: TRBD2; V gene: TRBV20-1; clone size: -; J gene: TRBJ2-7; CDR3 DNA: TGCAGTGTTACGGGACTAGCGGGGGGAGTTGGCGAGCAGTACTTC; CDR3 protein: CSVTGLAGGVGEQYF
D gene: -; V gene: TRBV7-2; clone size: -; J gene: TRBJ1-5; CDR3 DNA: TGTGCCAGCAGCTTAGACCCTTATCAGCCCCAGCATTTT; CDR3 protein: CASSLDPYQPQHF
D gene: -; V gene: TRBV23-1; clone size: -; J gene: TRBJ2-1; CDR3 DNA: TGCGCCAGCAGTCAAGGGGAGACGCAGACCGCGAGCTCCTACAATGAGCAGTTCTTC; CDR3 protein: CASSQGETQTASSYNEQFF
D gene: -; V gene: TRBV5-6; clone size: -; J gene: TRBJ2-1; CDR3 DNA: TGTGCCAGCAGCTTACAAGTGGCCAATGAGCAGTTCTTC; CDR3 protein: CASSLQVANEQFF
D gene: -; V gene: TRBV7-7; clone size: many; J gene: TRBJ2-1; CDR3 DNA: TGTGCTAGCAGCTTTACTAGATCCGACGAGCAGTTCTTC; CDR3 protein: CASSFTRSDEQFF
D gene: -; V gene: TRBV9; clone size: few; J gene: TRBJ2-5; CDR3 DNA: TGTGCCAGCAGCGTAGGCGGGGGCGAAGAAGAGACCCAGTACTTC; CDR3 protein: CASSVGGGEEETQYF
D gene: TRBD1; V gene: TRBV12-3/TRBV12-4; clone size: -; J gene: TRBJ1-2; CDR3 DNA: TGTGCCAGCAGTTTAACAGGGGGGCTCTATGGCTACACCTTC; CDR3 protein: CASSLTGGLYGYTF
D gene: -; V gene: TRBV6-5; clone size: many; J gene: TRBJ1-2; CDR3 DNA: TGTGCCAGCAGACCCATAGGGTGGGGGCACTATGGCTACACCTTC; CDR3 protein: CASRPIGWGHYGYTF
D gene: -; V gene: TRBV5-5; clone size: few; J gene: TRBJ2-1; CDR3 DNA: TGTGCCAGCAGCTTGTTCGAAGCCCGGTATGAGCAGTTCTTC; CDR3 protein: CASSLFEARYEQFF
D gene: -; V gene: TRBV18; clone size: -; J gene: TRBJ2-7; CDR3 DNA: TGTGCCAGCTCACCAGTCACCACCTACGAGCAGTACTTC; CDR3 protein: CASSPVTTYEQYF
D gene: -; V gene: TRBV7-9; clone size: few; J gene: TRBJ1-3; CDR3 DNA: TGTGCCAGCAGCTTAGCGGAGGGAAACACCATATATTTT; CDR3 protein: CASSLAEGNTIYF
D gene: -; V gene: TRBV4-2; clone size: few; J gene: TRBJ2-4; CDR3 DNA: TGTGCCAGCAGCCAAGATGGTGGACAGAAAAACATTCAGTACTTC; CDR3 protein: CASSQDGGQKNIQYF
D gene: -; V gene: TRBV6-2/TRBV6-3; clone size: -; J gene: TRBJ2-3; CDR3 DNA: TGTGCCAGCACCAAACCCGCCCCGCGGAAATCAGATACGCAGTATTTT; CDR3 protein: CASTKPAPRKSDTQYF
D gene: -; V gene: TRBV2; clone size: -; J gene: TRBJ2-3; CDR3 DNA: TGTGCCAGCAGAGACAACCGCCCTGATACGCAGTATTTT; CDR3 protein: CASRDNRPDTQYF
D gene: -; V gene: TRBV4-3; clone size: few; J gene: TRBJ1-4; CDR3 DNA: TGCGCCAGCAGCCTTACCTCCGCACAGGCAGGGAAACTGTTTTTT; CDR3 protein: CASSLTSAQAGKLFF
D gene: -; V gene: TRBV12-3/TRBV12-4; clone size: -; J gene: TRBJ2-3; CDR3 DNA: TGTGCCAGCAGCCCCCTCGCCAGGTCCTCTAGCACAGATACGCAGTATTTT; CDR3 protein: CASSPLARSSSTDTQYF
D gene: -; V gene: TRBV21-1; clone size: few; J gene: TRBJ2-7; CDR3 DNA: TGTGCCAGCAGCAACGGGCCCGGACAGGGTGACTCCGAGCAGTACTTC; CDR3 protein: CASSNGPGQGDSEQYF
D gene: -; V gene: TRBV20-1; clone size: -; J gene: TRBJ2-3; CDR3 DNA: TGCAGTGCTAGAGGCTCGGAAATACGCACAGATACGCAGTATTTT; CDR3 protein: CSARGSEIRTDTQYF
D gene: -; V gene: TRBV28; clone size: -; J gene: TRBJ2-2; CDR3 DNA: TGTGCCAGCAGTCAAGGGTCGTACACCGGGGAGCTGTTTTTT; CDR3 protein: CASSQGSYTGELFF